The 27 T cell receptor beta chains in this list originate from one sample, sequenced in a study of identical twins. TCRdb reanalysed the 5' RACE reads using MiXCR and keeps one entry per CDR3 protein. The sample contains fewer than 500,000 distinct CDR3 sequences, 20% to 25% of which appear only once. The sample was also linked to a second study, of T cells expressing NK-cell markers.

The sample was CD4+ T cells sorted from blood. These receptors all come from a woman aged 18 to 35 in good health.

This rearrangement joins TRBV18 to TRBJ2-3; D is uncertain. Looked up from germline, CDR1 is KGHSH and CDR2 is LQKENI. The CDR3 totals 13 residues. The V gene lost 5 bases and the J gene lost 2 bases, with 8 bases spanning the gap. This CDR3 is CASSAGLTDTQYF. The CDR3 region has the DNA TGTGCCAGCTCAGCCGGCCTCACAGATACGCAGTATTTT. Full variable domain (missing parts from reference TRBV18 and TRBJ2-3): NAGVMQNPRHLVRRRGQEARLRCSPMKGHSHVYWYRQLPEEGLKFMVYLQKENIIDESGMPKERFSAEFPKEGPSILRIQQVVRGDSAAYFCASSAGLTDTQYFGPGTRLTVL.

This chain joins TRBV7-8 and TRBJ2-7; TRBD2 agrees at 12 bases. J was trimmed by 0 bases and V by 5 bases; bases with no gene match: 8. The CDR3 sequence is 17 residues long. Germline-derived CDR1 and CDR2 are SGHVS and FQNEAQ. CDR3 in DNA: TGTGCCAGCAGCCTAAGGACTAGCGGGGCCCCCTCCTACGAGCAGTACTTC. Amino acid sequence: CASSLRTSGAPSYEQYF.

The gene calls are TRBV6-1 and TRBJ1-5; 8 bases match TRBD1. This CDR3 comprises 15 residues. Germline CDR1 is MNHNS and CDR2 is SASEGT. The V segment lost 6 bases and the J segment 5 bases; nucleotides outside the gene matches: 9. The CDR3 DNA reads as TGTGCCAGCAGCCCGACCGGGACAGGCTATCAGCCCCAGCATTTT. It specifies CASSPTGTGYQPQHF.

V and J are TRBV6-5 and TRBJ2-7; unclear D gene. Trimming removed 2 bases at V and 7 bases at J, with 6 bases between. This CDR3 region has 11 residues. The germline V gene encodes CDR1 MNHEY and CDR2 SVGAGI. The CDR3 DNA follows: TGTGCCAGCAGTTACCAATTTGAGCAGTACTTC. It codes for CASSYQFEQYF.

V gene TRBV6-2 or TRBV6-3 combines with J gene TRBJ2-5, with 8 bases fitting TRBD2. This CDR3 contains 19 residues. CDR1 is MNHEY and CDR2 is SVGEGT in the germline V gene. Germline trimming cut 3 bases from V and 5 bases from J; bases unmatched to any gene: 20. The DNA for the CDR3 is TGTGCCAGCAGTTATATCCCCTCCGAGTTAGCGGGATTTGGGGAGACCCAGTACTTC. Translation: CASSYIPSELAGFGETQYF.

Points on this clonotype: This may arise from a read error, as a much more abundant clone is one base away. The chain employs TRBV29-1 and TRBJ2-1; D call uncertain. This CDR3 is 12 amino acids long. The germline gives CDR1 SQVTM, CDR2 ANQGSEA. V lost 8 bases and J 7 bases, leaving 15 bases between the germline ends. In DNA, the CDR3 is TGCAGCCTCGGGTCTAACACGAATGAGCAGTTCTTC. It encodes CSLGSNTNEQFF.

This clonotype occurred a few times. V is TRBV24-1 and J is TRBJ2-5; TRBD2 aligns across 7 bases. V dropped 4 bases and J dropped 2; count of bases not matched to a gene: 6. Germline V gene data show CDR1 as KGHDR and CDR2 as SFDVKD. This CDR3 has 15 residues. The CDR3 loop is CATSEGRGVQETQYF. The CDR3 DNA is TGTGCCACCAGTGAAGGTCGGGGGGTTCAAGAGACCCAGTACTTC.

The chain employs TRBV5-6 and TRBJ2-5, with 7 nucleotides matching TRBD1. Germline V lookup: CDR1 SGHDT, CDR2 YYEEEE. There are 13 residues in the CDR3. The V and J ends lost 5 bases and 5 bases, in that order; junction bases with no gene match: 6. The CDR3 reads CASSLTGVETQYF. The CDR3 DNA sequence: TGTGCCAGCAGTTTAACAGGGGTGGAGACCCAGTACTTC.

The gene calls are TRBV25-1 and TRBJ1-1; maybe TRBD1 (5 bases). Trimming shortened V by 4 bases and J by 4 bases, and 16 bases separated the two germline ends. The CDR3 is 15 residues long. Germline V gene sequence: CDR1 MGHDK, CDR2 SYGVNS. The CDR3 is CASSGSGPGPTEAFF. The DNA of the CDR3 is TGTGCCAGCAGTGGATCGGGGCCCGGTCCCACTGAAGCTTTCTTT.

The rearrangement uses TRBV6-2 or TRBV6-3 and TRBJ2-1, with 14 bases lining up with TRBD2. Germline CDR1 and CDR2: MNHEY and SVGEGT. The CDR3 is 20 residues long. V dropped 6 bases and J dropped 0; count of bases not matched to a gene: 13. The CDR3 DNA follows: TGTGCCAGCAGCCCCAAGACTAGCGGGGGGGGCCTAAACTCCTACAATGAGCAGTTCTTC. Translation gives CASSPKTSGGGLNSYNEQFF.

This clonotype was recorded a few times. The V gene is TRBV7-2, the J gene TRBJ2-7, with D possibly being TRBD1 (5 bases). The V gene's germline CDR1 is SGHTA and CDR2 FQGNSA. This CDR3 has 14 amino acids. Trimming left V 1 base short and J 2 bases short, with 9 bases between. The CDR3 loop is CASSLGGKPYEQYF. CDR3 DNA: TGTGCCAGCAGCTTAGGGGGCAAACCCTACGAGCAGTACTTC.

This clonotype has just a few counts. The rearrangement joins TRBV7-2 to TRBJ2-7, with 10 bases fitting TRBD1. Germline V gene sequence: CDR1 SGHTA, CDR2 FQGNSA. With 5 bases clipped from V and 7 bases from J, the junction kept 11 bases outside the gene matches. The CDR3 spans 15 residues. CDR3 region: CASSRRGQGDGEQYF. CDR3 in DNA: TGTGCCAGCAGCCGCCGTGGACAGGGGGACGGGGAGCAGTACTTC.

The chain has TRBV2 and TRBJ1-2; D gene unclear. CDR1 SNHLY and CDR2 FYNNEI come from the germline V gene. The CDR3 is made up of 14 amino acids. V was cut by 4 bases and J by 2 bases, with 11 bases left in between. The CDR3 coding sequence is TGTGCCAGCAGTGGGGCAACAGCCAACTATGGCTACACCTTC. It translates to CASSGATANYGYTF.

The DNA of the CDR3 is TGTGCCAGCAGCCCAGGGGCGGGCCAGCCCCAGCATTTT. It is translated as CASSPGAGQPQHF. The J gene is TRBJ1-5, the V gene TRBV12-3 or TRBV12-4, with a weak D call TRBD1 (6 bases). The CDR3 is 13 residues long. V lost 6 bases and J lost 7, with 13 bases in between.

The chain links TRBV5-1 to TRBJ2-3; 7 bases are a match to TRBD1. CDR1 is SGHRS and CDR2 is YFSETQ in the germline V gene. The CDR3 has 13 residues. The trim removed 3 bases at V and 6 bases at J, leaving 4 bases unmatched. CDR3 residues: CASSSQGLDTQYF. In nucleotides, the CDR3 is TGCGCCAGCAGCTCACAGGGGCTGGATACGCAGTATTTT.

This clonotype was picked up many times. The J gene is TRBJ2-2, the V gene TRBV10-3, with a possible D match to TRBD1 (6 bases). CDR3 size: 14 residues. Deletions cut 6 bases from V and 2 bases from J, with 10 bases between. Germline-derived CDR1 and CDR2 are ENHRY and SYGVKD. The CDR3 is CAIRGAFNTGELFF. Here the CDR3 DNA reads TGTGCCATCAGGGGGGCCTTCAACACCGGGGAGCTGTTTTTT.

The V and J genes are TRBV7-2 and TRBJ2-7, with no clear D. The CDR3 contains 14 residues. Germline V gene data show CDR1 as SGHTA and CDR2 as FQGNSA. The germline V and J ends were trimmed by 1 base and 6 bases, with 13 bases remaining between them. The CDR3 sequence is CASSLGSAWREQYF. CDR3 coding DNA: TGTGCCAGCAGCTTAGGGTCGGCTTGGCGCGAGCAGTACTTC.

The gene calls are TRBV5-1 and TRBJ2-7, with D hard to call. CDR3 length equals 14 residues. The germline V and J ends were trimmed by 0 bases and 1 base, with 8 bases remaining between them. Per the germline V gene, CDR1 is SGHRS and CDR2 is YFSETQ. In DNA form, the CDR3 reads TGCGCCAGCAGCTTGGGGCGGCATTCCTACGAGCAGTACTTC. Amino acid sequence: CASSLGRHSYEQYF.

Only a few counts were recorded for this clonotype. This chain uses TRBV10-2 with TRBJ2-3; a weak D match, TRBD2 (6 bases). The CDR3 totals 19 residues. V dropped 0 bases and J dropped 0 bases, with 19 bases sitting between them. Germline V lookup: CDR1 WSHSY, CDR2 SAAADI. In nucleotides, the CDR3 is TGCGCCAGCAGTGAGTCGACTCCTTGGCGGGGCGACAGCACAGATACGCAGTATTTT. Encoded protein: CASSESTPWRGDSTDTQYF.

The rearrangement joins TRBV7-9 to TRBJ2-5; D is undetermined. With 0 bases removed from V and 2 bases from J, the gap between germline ends came to 10 bases. The CDR3 covers 15 residues. Germline V gene data show CDR1 as SEHNR and CDR2 as FQNEAQ (reference sequence). The CDR3 DNA sequence: TGTGCCAGCAGCTTAGCGCTGGGTCTTCAAGAGACCCAGTACTTC. Encoded protein: CASSLALGLQETQYF.

There are a few counts of this clonotype. This chain links TRBV14 with TRBJ2-3; D remains ambiguous. Germline-derived CDR1 and CDR2 are SGHDN and FVKESK. Trimming removed 0 bases from V and 7 bases from J, with 11 bases in between. The CDR3 has 14 residues. This CDR3 reads CASSQDTVRYTQYF. The CDR3, as DNA: TGTGCCAGCAGCCAAGATACGGTCCGGTATACGCAGTATTTT.

For this clonotype: It may be a read error: a sequence one base away is much more abundant. V is TRBV12-3 or TRBV12-4 and J is TRBJ2-2, with TRBD2 matching 7 bases. This CDR3 has 15 amino acids. CDR3: CASSLLGTNTGKLFF. The CDR3 bases are TGTGCCAGCAGTTTATTAGGGACTAACACCGGGAAGCTGTTTTTT.

The rearrangement uses TRBV19 and TRBJ2-1; no definite D call. This CDR3 comprises 14 residues. Looked up from germline, CDR1 is LNHDA and CDR2 is SQIVND (reference sequence). Deletions cut 7 bases from V and 6 bases from J, with 16 bases between. The CDR3 DNA follows: TGTGCCAGTAACCTTATAGGATCACCCAATGAGCAGTTCTTC. Its protein is CASNLIGSPNEQFF.

The chain combines TRBV6-1 with TRBJ1-2; the match to TRBD1 covers 7 bases. The germline V gene encodes CDR1 MNHNS and CDR2 SASEGT. V trimming: 6 bases; J trimming: 6 bases; junction bases outside the gene matches: 7. CDR3 length: 13 residues. CDR3 region: CASSADRMNGYTF. The CDR3 coding sequence is TGTGCCAGCAGCGCGGACAGGATGAATGGCTACACCTTC.

This clonotype was counted between two and nine times. The V and J genes are TRBV12-3 or TRBV12-4 and TRBJ1-1; D might be TRBD1 (5 bases). V lost 5 bases and J lost 3, with 16 bases in between. The CDR3 spans 15 residues. The CDR3 DNA reads TGTGCCAGCAGTGTTGGGGCCCTTGGGGACACTGAAGCTTTCTTT. Residues: CASSVGALGDTEAFF.

This clonotype was seen a few times. The chain carries TRBV12-3 or TRBV12-4 and TRBJ2-3; 14 bases match TRBD2. Trimming cost V 7 bases and J 5 bases; bases outside gene matches: 5. The CDR3 sequence is 15 residues long. CDR3 amino acids: CASTTGTSGGDTQYF. The CDR3 region has the DNA TGTGCCAGCACCACAGGGACTAGCGGGGGAGATACGCAGTATTTT.

Notes on this clonotype: Compared with germline, one end of the junction differs, possibly owing to a read error. The chain has TRBV20-1 and TRBJ2-1, with 7 bases lining up with TRBD1. The CDR3 has 13 residues. Germline V gene data show CDR1 as DFQATT and CDR2 as SNEGSKA (reference sequence). The CDR3 protein is CSARDPGFKGQLF. CDR3 nucleotides: TGCAGTGCTAGAGATCCCGGGTTCAAGGGACAGCTCTTC.